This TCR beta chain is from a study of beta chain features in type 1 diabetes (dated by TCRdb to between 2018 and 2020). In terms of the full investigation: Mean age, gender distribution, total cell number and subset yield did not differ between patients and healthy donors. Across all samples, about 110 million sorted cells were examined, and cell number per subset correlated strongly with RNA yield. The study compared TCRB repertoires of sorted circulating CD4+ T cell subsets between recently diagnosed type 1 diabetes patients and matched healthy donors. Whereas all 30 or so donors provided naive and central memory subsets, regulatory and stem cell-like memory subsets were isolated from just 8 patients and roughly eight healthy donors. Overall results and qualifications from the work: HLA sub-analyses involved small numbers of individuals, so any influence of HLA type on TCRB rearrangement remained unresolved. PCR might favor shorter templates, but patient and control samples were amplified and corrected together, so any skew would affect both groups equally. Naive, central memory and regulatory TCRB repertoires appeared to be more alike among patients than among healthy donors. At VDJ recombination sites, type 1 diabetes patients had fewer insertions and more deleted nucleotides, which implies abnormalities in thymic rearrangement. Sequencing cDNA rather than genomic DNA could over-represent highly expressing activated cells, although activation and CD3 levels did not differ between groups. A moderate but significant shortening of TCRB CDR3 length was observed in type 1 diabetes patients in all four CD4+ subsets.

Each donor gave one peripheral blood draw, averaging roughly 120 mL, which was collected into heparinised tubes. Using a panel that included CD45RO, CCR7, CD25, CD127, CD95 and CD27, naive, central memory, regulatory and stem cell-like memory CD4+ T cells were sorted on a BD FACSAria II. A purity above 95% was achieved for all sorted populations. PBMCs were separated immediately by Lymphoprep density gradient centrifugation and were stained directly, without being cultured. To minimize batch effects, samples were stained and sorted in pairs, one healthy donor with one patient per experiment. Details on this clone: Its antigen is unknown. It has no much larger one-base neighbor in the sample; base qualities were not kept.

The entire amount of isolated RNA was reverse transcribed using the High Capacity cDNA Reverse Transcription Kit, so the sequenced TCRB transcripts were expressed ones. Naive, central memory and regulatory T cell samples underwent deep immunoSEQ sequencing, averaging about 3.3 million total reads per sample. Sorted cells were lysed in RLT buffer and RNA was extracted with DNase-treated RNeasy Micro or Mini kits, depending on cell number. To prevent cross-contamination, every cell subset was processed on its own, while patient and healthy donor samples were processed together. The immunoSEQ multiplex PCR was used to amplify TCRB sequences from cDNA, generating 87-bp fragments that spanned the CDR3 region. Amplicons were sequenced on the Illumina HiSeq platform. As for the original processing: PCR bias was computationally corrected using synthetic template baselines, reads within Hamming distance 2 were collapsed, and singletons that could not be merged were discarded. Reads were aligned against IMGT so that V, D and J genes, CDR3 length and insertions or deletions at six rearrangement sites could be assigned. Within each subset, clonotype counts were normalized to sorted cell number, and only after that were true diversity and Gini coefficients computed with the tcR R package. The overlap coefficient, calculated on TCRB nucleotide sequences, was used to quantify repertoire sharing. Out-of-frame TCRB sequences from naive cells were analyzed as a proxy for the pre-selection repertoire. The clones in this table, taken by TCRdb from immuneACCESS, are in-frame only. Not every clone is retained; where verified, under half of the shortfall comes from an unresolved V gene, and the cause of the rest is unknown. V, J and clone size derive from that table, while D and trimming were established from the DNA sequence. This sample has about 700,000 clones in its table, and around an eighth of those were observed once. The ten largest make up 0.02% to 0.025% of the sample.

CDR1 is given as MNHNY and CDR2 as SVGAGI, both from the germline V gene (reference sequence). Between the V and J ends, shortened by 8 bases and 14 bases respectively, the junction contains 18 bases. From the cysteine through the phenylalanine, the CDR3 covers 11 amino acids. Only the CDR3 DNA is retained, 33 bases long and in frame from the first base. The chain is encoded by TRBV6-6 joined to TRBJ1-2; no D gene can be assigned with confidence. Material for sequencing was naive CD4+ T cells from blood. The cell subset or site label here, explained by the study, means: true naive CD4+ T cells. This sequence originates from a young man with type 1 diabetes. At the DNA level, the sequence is TGTGCCAGCGATGACGGGTCCACTTTGACCTTC. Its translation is CASDDGSTLTF.